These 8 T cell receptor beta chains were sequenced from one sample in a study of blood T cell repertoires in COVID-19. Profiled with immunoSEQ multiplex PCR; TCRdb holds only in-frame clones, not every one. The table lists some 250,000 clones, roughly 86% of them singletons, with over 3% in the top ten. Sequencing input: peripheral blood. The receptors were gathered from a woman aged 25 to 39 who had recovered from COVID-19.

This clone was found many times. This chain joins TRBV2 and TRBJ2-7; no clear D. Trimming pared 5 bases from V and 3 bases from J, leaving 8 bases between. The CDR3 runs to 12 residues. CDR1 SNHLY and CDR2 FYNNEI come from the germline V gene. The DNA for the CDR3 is TGTGCCAGCAGTACCGGAGTCTACGAGCAGTACTTC. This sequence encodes CASSTGVYEQYF.

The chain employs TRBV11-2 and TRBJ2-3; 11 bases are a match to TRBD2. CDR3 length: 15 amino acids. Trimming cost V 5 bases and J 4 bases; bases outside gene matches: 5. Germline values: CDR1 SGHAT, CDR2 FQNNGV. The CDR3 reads CASSGSGGAPDTQYF. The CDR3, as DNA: TGTGCCAGCAGCGGTAGCGGGGGGGCCCCAGATACGCAGTATTTT.

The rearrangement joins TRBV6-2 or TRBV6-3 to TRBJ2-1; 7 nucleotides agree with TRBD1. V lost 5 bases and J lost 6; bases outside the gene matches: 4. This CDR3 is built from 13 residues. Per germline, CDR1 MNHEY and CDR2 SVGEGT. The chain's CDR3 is CASSVGQSNEQFF. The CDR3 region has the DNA TGTGCCAGCAGTGTGGGACAGTCCAATGAGCAGTTCTTC.

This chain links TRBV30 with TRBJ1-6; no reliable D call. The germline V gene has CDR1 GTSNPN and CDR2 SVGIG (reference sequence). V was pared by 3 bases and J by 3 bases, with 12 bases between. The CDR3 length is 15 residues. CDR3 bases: TGTGCCTGGAGCGCCAAGACAAACTATAATTCACCCCTCCACTTT. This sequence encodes CAWSAKTNYNSPLHF.

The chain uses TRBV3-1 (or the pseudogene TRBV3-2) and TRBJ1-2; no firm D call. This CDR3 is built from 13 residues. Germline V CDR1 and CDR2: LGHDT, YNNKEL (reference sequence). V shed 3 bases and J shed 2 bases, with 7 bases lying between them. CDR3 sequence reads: CASSHRRNYGYTF. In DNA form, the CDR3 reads TGTGCCAGCAGCCATCGGAGGAACTATGGCTACACCTTC.

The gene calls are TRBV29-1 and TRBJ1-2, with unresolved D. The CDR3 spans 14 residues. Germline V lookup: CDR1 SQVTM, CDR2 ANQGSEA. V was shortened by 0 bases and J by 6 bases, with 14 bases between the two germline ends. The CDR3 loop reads CSVEELGGFHGYTF. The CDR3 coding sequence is TGCAGCGTTGAAGAGTTGGGAGGGTTTCATGGCTACACCTTC.

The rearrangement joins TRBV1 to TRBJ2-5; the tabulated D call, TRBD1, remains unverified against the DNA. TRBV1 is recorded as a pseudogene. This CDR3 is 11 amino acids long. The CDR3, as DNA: TGCACCAGCAGCCCAAAAGAGACCCAGTACTTC. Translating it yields CTSSPKETQYF.

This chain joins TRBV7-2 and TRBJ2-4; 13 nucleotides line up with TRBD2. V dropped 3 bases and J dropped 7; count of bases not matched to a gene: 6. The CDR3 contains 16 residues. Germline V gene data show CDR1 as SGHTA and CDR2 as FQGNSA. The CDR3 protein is CASSFGTSGAGNIQYF. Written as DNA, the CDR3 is TGTGCCAGCAGCTTCGGGACTAGCGGGGCTGGGAACATTCAGTACTTC.